The TCR beta chain under discussion was sequenced for a study of cytomegalovirus exposure and HLA in healthy donors. Use of 60 Vbeta and 13 Jbeta primers characterized the PCR. Profiling relied on immunoSEQ multiplex PCR, and the TCRdb table lists in-frame clones only, not all of them. The sample contains under 200,000 clones, approximately 80% of which appear only once. CDR1 is SGHTA, CDR2 FQGTGA, per germline. V was pared by 5 bases and J by 1 base, with 8 bases between. This CDR3 comprises 13 residues. The TCR sequence derives from a man aged 45-65 years in good health and CMV-seropositive. This chain joins TRBV7-3 and TRBJ1-1; D is undetermined. Source material: PBMCs. In DNA, the CDR3 is TGTGCCAGCAGCCTAAACAGGAACACTGAAGCTTTCTTT. It codes for CASSLNRNTEAFF. Looking up the rest from reference TRBV7-3 and TRBJ1-1 gives the full variable domain: GAGVSQTPSNKVTEKGKYVELRCDPISGHTALYWYRQSLGQGPEFLIYFQGTGAADDSGLPNDRFFAVRPEGSVSTLKIQRTERGDSAVYLCASSLNRNTEAFFGQGTRLTVV.